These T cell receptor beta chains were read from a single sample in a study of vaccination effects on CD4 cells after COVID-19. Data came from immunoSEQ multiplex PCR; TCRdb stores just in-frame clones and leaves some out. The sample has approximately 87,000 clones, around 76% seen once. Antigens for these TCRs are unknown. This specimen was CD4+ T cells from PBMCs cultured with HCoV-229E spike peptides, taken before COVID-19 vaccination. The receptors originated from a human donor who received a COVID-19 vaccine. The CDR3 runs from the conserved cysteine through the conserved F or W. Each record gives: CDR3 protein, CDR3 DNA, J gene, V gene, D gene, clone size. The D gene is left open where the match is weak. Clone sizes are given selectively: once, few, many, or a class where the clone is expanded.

cdr3_aa: CASSFGPRTVSGELFF
cdr3_nt: TGTGCCAGCAGCTTCGGCCCACGAACGGTCTCCGGGGAGCTGTTTTTT
j_call: TRBJ2-2
v_call: TRBV7-2
d_call: -
clone_size: -

cdr3_aa: CASSHLSSPGNTIYF
cdr3_nt: TGTGCCAGCAGCCATCTCAGTAGTCCTGGAAACACCATATATTTT
j_call: TRBJ1-3
v_call: TRBV7-6
d_call: -
clone_size: -

cdr3_aa: CASSQNTAGGETQYF
cdr3_nt: TGTGCCAGCAGCCAAAATACCGCGGGGGGCGAGACCCAGTACTTC
j_call: TRBJ2-5
v_call: TRBV14
d_call: TRBD2
clone_size: few

cdr3_aa: CASSFWQGALDTQYF
cdr3_nt: TGTGCCAGCAGCTTCTGGCAGGGGGCTTTAGATACGCAGTATTTT
j_call: TRBJ2-3
v_call: TRBV5-6
d_call: TRBD1
clone_size: -

cdr3_aa: CASSLAGTDTQYF
cdr3_nt: TGTGCCAGCTCACTAGCGGGCACAGATACGCAGTATTTT
j_call: TRBJ2-3
v_call: TRBV18
d_call: -
clone_size: -

cdr3_aa: CASSVAASGGLGAKNIQYF
cdr3_nt: TGTGCCAGCAGCGTAGCGGCTAGCGGGGGGCTTGGGGCCAAAAACATTCAGTACTTC
j_call: TRBJ2-4
v_call: TRBV9
d_call: TRBD2
clone_size: -

cdr3_aa: CAWSVGGQGLNTEAFF
cdr3_nt: TGTGCCTGGAGTGTAGGTGGGCAGGGCCTGAACACTGAAGCTTTCTTT
j_call: TRBJ1-1
v_call: TRBV30
d_call: -
clone_size: once

cdr3_aa: CAWMSQGIGTEAFF
cdr3_nt: TGTGCCTGGATGTCTCAGGGTATCGGCACTGAAGCTTTCTTT
j_call: TRBJ1-1
v_call: TRBV30
d_call: -
clone_size: -

cdr3_aa: CAWSRGGDLSGNTIYF
cdr3_nt: TGTGCCTGGAGTCGGGGGGGGGATCTCTCTGGAAACACCATATATTTT
j_call: TRBJ1-3
v_call: TRBV30
d_call: -
clone_size: -

cdr3_aa: CASGPRGETQYF
cdr3_nt: TGTGCCAGCGGTCCAAGGGGAGAGACCCAGTACTTC
j_call: TRBJ2-5
v_call: TRBV19
d_call: -
clone_size: -

cdr3_aa: CASSVDRGFGYTF
cdr3_nt: TGTGCCAGCAGCGTAGACAGGGGCTTTGGCTACACCTTC
j_call: TRBJ1-2
v_call: TRBV9
d_call: TRBD1
clone_size: -

cdr3_aa: CSVDDDRGEGYGYTF
cdr3_nt: TGCAGCGTTGACGACGACAGGGGAGAGGGCTATGGCTACACCTTC
j_call: TRBJ1-2
v_call: TRBV29-1
d_call: TRBD1
clone_size: -

cdr3_aa: CAISEAGGKTQYF
cdr3_nt: TGTGCCATCAGTGAGGCAGGGGGAAAGACCCAGTACTTC
j_call: TRBJ2-5
v_call: TRBV10-3
d_call: TRBD1
clone_size: -

cdr3_aa: CASSYQANTGELFF
cdr3_nt: TGTGCCAGTAGTTACCAGGCCAACACCGGGGAGCTGTTTTTT
j_call: TRBJ2-2
v_call: TRBV19
d_call: -
clone_size: -

cdr3_aa: CAWSAQAVYGYTF
cdr3_nt: TGTGCCTGGAGTGCACAGGCGGTATATGGCTACACCTTC
j_call: TRBJ1-2
v_call: TRBV30
d_call: -
clone_size: once

cdr3_aa: CASSQTENTEAFF
cdr3_nt: TGTGCCAGCAGCCAGACTGAGAACACTGAAGCTTTCTTT
j_call: TRBJ1-1
v_call: TRBV14
d_call: -
clone_size: once

cdr3_aa: CASSDPGGQGTGELFF
cdr3_nt: TGTGCCAGTAGCGATCCGGGGGGACAGGGAACCGGGGAGCTGTTTTTT
j_call: TRBJ2-2
v_call: TRBV19
d_call: TRBD1
clone_size: -

cdr3_aa: CASRTVIYNEQFF
cdr3_nt: TGTGCCAGCAGGACGGTAATTTACAATGAGCAGTTCTTC
j_call: TRBJ2-1
v_call: TRBV28
d_call: -
clone_size: -

cdr3_aa: CASSSRTGGPNYGYTF
cdr3_nt: TGTGCCAGCAGCTCCCGGACAGGGGGCCCTAACTATGGCTACACCTTC
j_call: TRBJ1-2
v_call: TRBV11-2
d_call: TRBD1
clone_size: -

cdr3_aa: CASSVLDEKLFF
cdr3_nt: TGTGCCAGCAGCGTATTAGATGAAAAACTGTTTTTT
j_call: TRBJ1-4
v_call: TRBV14
d_call: -
clone_size: few

cdr3_aa: CASSQDGNTIYF
cdr3_nt: TGCGCCAGCAGCCAGGACGGAAACACCATATATTTT
j_call: TRBJ1-3
v_call: TRBV4-1
d_call: -
clone_size: few

cdr3_aa: CASSVRHPGELFF
cdr3_nt: TGTGCCAGCAGTGTACGCCATCCCGGGGAGCTGTTTTTT
j_call: TRBJ2-2
v_call: TRBV2
d_call: -
clone_size: -

cdr3_aa: CASSLGHSSGNTIYF
cdr3_nt: TGCGCCAGCAGTTTGGGCCATAGCTCTGGAAACACCATATATTTT
j_call: TRBJ1-3
v_call: TRBV10-1
d_call: -
clone_size: -

cdr3_aa: CASSNRNEKLFF
cdr3_nt: TGTGCCAGCAGCAACAGGAATGAAAAACTGTTTTTT
j_call: TRBJ1-4
v_call: TRBV7-2
d_call: -
clone_size: -

cdr3_aa: CASSLGTDRGTQYF
cdr3_nt: TGTGCCAGCTCACTAGGGACAGACCGGGGGACCCAGTACTTC
j_call: TRBJ2-5
v_call: TRBV18
d_call: TRBD1
clone_size: -

cdr3_aa: CASSLTGAGANVLTF
cdr3_nt: TGTGCCAGCAGCTTAACTGGGGCTGGGGCCAACGTCCTGACTTTC
j_call: TRBJ2-6
v_call: TRBV7-3
d_call: -
clone_size: few

cdr3_aa: CASSYSGGLAEAFF
cdr3_nt: TGTGCCAGCAGTTACTCCGGGGGGCTGGCTGAAGCTTTCTTT
j_call: TRBJ1-1
v_call: TRBV6-5
d_call: -
clone_size: few

cdr3_aa: CASSPSGGGYSYNEQFF
cdr3_nt: TGTGCCAGCAGCCCCAGCGGTGGAGGGTATTCCTACAATGAGCAGTTCTTC
j_call: TRBJ2-1
v_call: TRBV9
d_call: -
clone_size: -

cdr3_aa: CSASRGGVNNEQFF
cdr3_nt: TGCAGTGCTAGTCGCGGGGGGGTAAACAATGAGCAGTTCTTC
j_call: TRBJ2-1
v_call: TRBV20-1
d_call: TRBD2
clone_size: few

cdr3_aa: CASRDREGSPLHF
cdr3_nt: TGTGCCAGTAGGGACAGGGAGGGTTCACCCCTCCACTTT
j_call: TRBJ1-6
v_call: TRBV2
d_call: TRBD1
clone_size: -

cdr3_aa: CASSLRHTETQYF
cdr3_nt: TGTGCCAGCAGTTTAAGGCATACGGAGACCCAGTACTTC
j_call: TRBJ2-5
v_call: TRBV27
d_call: -
clone_size: -

cdr3_aa: CASSHLQGTSGGVGETQYF
cdr3_nt: TGTGCCAGCAGCCATCTTCAAGGGACTAGCGGGGGGGTAGGAGAGACCCAGTACTTC
j_call: TRBJ2-5
v_call: TRBV4-2
d_call: TRBD2
clone_size: -

cdr3_aa: CASTKGLAGGPSDTQYF
cdr3_nt: TGTGCCAGCACAAAGGGACTAGCGGGGGGGCCCTCAGATACGCAGTATTTT
j_call: TRBJ2-3
v_call: TRBV25-1
d_call: TRBD2
clone_size: -

cdr3_aa: CASTNPDRGLSNEQFF
cdr3_nt: TGCGCCAGCACCAACCCGGACAGGGGACTGAGCAATGAGCAGTTCTTC
j_call: TRBJ2-1
v_call: TRBV5-1
d_call: TRBD1
clone_size: once

cdr3_aa: CASSSGRKDTQYF
cdr3_nt: TGTGCCAGCAGCTCTGGCAGGAAAGATACGCAGTATTTT
j_call: TRBJ2-3
v_call: TRBV11-3
d_call: -
clone_size: -

cdr3_aa: CASNAGTGNIQYF
cdr3_nt: TGTGCCAGCAACGCAGGGACGGGTAACATTCAGTACTTC
j_call: TRBJ2-4
v_call: TRBV2
d_call: -
clone_size: once

cdr3_aa: CASSVGQGMGTEAFF
cdr3_nt: TGTGCCAGCAGCGTCGGACAGGGTATGGGCACTGAAGCTTTCTTT
j_call: TRBJ1-1
v_call: TRBV9
d_call: TRBD1
clone_size: -

cdr3_aa: CASSPFRASETQYF
cdr3_nt: TGTGCCAGCTCACCTTTCAGGGCCTCCGAGACCCAGTACTTC
j_call: TRBJ2-5
v_call: TRBV18
d_call: -
clone_size: -

cdr3_aa: CASRGGLAKNIQYF
cdr3_nt: TGTGCCAGCCGGGGGGGCCTAGCCAAAAACATTCAGTACTTC
j_call: TRBJ2-4
v_call: TRBV7-7
d_call: TRBD2
clone_size: -

cdr3_aa: CASRLAGETQYF
cdr3_nt: TGTGCCAGCCGCCTAGCCGGGGAGACCCAGTACTTC
j_call: TRBJ2-5
v_call: TRBV2
d_call: -
clone_size: -

cdr3_aa: CASSPPGQRNSNQPQHF
cdr3_nt: TGTGCCAGCTCACCTCCGGGACAGAGAAATAGCAATCAGCCCCAGCATTTT
j_call: TRBJ1-5
v_call: TRBV18
d_call: TRBD1
clone_size: -